Each of the 7 T cell receptor beta chains below was sequenced from the same sample in a study of glioma-infiltrating T cells (dated by TCRdb to 2016 to 2017). Sequenced using an Illumina MiSeq. The iRepertoire nested amplicon-rescue multiplex PCR (arm-PCR) platform was used to amplify TCR alpha and beta CDR3 regions from RNA. TCRdb trimmed the raw reads at Q25, called clones with MiXCR and kept productive beta chains. Each CDR3 protein appears once, grouped with its most common genes and DNA. In this sample the table shows fewer than 250,000 distinct CDR3 sequences, 25% to 35% of which occur a single time. The ten top clones hold over 20% of the sample. The sample was glioma tissue, nonneoplastic brain tissue, or PBMCs (not recorded which). The receptors were gathered from a human donor with low-grade glioma or glioblastoma, undergoing nonglioma brain surgery, or in good health (not recorded which).

This clonotype was picked up a small number of times. The DNA for the CDR3 is TGTGCCAGCAGCGTCAACCCAGGGCAGGGCGAGCAGTACTTC. Translated: CASSVNPGQGEQYF. The chain combines TRBV9 with TRBJ2-7; perhaps TRBD1 as D (5 bases). V lost 2 bases and J 6 bases, leaving 15 bases between the germline ends. The CDR3 consists of 14 residues. Germline CDR1 is SGDLS and CDR2 is YYNGEE.

The table lists this clonotype with many counts. The rearrangement links TRBV28 to TRBJ1-6; the D gene is possibly TRBD1 (5 bases). This CDR3 is built from 12 residues. Germline-derived CDR1 and CDR2 are MDHEN and SYDVKM. V lost 5 bases to trimming and J lost 9 bases, with 8 bases between them. CDR3 DNA sequence: TGTGCCAGCAGTGCGGGACGTTCACCCCTCCACTTT. It yields the protein CASSAGRSPLHF. Drawing the rest from reference TRBV28 and TRBJ1-6, the complete variable domain is DVKVTQSSRYLVKRTGEKVFLECVQDMDHENMFWYRQDPGLGLRLIYFSYDVKMKEKGDIPEGYSVSREKKERFSLILESASTNQTSMYLCASSAGRSPLHFGNGTRLTVT.

In this sample, this clonotype turned up many times. This chain uses TRBV20-1 with TRBJ1-6; TRBD1 might be the D (6 bases). The ends were cut back, 5 bases at V and 2 bases at J, with 10 bases in the middle. There are 14 residues in the CDR3. Germline V gene sequence: CDR1 DFQATT, CDR2 SNEGSKA (reference sequence). This CDR3 reads CSAVDRTYNSPLHF. Here the CDR3 DNA reads TGCAGTGCTGTCGACAGGACCTATAATTCACCCCTCCACTTT.

This clonotype has a handful of counts. The J gene is TRBJ2-3, the V gene TRBV7-3; either TRBD1 or TRBD2 may fit D (5 bases each). Germline loops: CDR1 SGHTA, CDR2 FQGTGA. The CDR3 totals 15 residues. Deletions cut 3 bases from V and 4 bases from J, with 14 bases between. CDR3 sequence (DNA): TGTGCCAGCAGCTTTGGTGGGACGGTCCCAGATACGCAGTATTTT. This codes for CASSFGGTVPDTQYF.

The rearrangement joins TRBV9 to TRBJ2-7, with D perhaps TRBD1 (6 bases). Germline lookup yields CDR1 SGDLS and CDR2 YYNGEE. V was shortened by 0 bases and J by 3 bases, with 10 bases between the two germline ends. The CDR3 is 14 amino acids. The CDR3 is CASSVDQGNYEQYF. DNA of the CDR3: TGTGCCAGCAGCGTAGATCAGGGGAACTACGAGCAGTACTTC.

This clonotype was observed at least ten times. The J gene is TRBJ2-1, the V gene TRBV27, with 10 bases lining up with TRBD2. CDR1 is MNHEY, CDR2 SMNVEV, per germline (reference sequence). The J segment lost 4 bases and the V segment lost 8 bases, leaving 14 bases of the junction unmatched. This CDR3 comprises 17 residues. CDR3 sequence reads: CASFLVSAGGSYNEQFF. The CDR3 DNA is TGTGCCAGCTTCCTTGTGTCAGCGGGAGGGTCTTACAATGAGCAGTTCTTC.

About this clonotype: The CDR3 ends on some other residue instead of the conserved phenylalanine or tryptophan, so this is likely a read error. The rearrangement links TRBV19 to TRBJ2-5; D gene ambiguous. V lost 9 bases, J lost 1 base, and 12 bases lay in between. The CDR3 runs 13 residues. Looked up from germline, CDR1 is LNHDA and CDR2 is SQIVND (reference sequence). The CDR3 DNA follows: TGTGCCAGCAGACACGGGTCCCAAGAGACCCAGTACCTC. It codes for CASRHGSQETQYL.